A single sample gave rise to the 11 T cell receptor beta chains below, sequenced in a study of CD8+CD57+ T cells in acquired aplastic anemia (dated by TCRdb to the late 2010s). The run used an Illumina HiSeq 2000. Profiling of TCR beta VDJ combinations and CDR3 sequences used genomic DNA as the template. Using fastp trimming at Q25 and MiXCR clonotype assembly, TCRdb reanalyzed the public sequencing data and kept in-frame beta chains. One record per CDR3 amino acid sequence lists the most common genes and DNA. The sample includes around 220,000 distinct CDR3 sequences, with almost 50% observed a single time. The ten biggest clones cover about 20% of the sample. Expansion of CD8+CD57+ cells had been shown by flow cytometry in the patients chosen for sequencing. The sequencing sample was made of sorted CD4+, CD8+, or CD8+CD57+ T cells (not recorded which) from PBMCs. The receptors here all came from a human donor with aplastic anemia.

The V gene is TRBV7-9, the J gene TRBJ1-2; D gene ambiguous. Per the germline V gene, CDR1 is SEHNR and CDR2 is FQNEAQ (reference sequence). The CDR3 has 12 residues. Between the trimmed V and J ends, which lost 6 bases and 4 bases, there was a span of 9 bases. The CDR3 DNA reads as TGTGCCAGCAGTTCGGTTGGCTATGGCTACACCTTC. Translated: CASSSVGYGYTF.

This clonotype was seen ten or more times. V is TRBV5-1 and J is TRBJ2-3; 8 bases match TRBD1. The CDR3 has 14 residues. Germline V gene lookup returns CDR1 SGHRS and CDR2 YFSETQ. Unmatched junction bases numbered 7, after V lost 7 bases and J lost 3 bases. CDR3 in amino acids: CASQGQGLTDTQYF. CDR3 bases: TGCGCCAGCCAAGGACAGGGCTTAACAGATACGCAGTATTTT.

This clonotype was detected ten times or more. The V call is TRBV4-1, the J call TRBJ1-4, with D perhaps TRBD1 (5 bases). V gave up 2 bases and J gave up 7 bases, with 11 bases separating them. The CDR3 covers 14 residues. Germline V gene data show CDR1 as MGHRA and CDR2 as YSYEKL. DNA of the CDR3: TGCGCCAGCAGCCAATCGGGGGGTGGTGAAAAACTGTTTTTT. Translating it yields CASSQSGGGEKLFF.

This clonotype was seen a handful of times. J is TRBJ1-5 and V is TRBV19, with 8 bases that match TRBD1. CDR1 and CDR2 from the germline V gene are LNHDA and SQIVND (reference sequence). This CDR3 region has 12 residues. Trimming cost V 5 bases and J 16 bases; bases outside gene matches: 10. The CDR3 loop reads CASSQQGGVHHF. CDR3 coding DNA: TGTGCCAGTAGTCAACAGGGGGGGGTCCATCATTTT.

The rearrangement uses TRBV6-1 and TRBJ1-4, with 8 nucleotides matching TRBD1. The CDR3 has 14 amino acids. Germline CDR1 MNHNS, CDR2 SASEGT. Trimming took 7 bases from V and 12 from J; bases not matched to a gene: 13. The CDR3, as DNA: TGTGCCAGCATGAATCAGGGGGCCAGGGATGAACTGTTTTTT. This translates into CASMNQGARDELFF.

CDR3 nucleotides: TGTGCCAGCAGTGTATCCGGGGACTATGGCTACACCTTC. This translates into CASSVSGDYGYTF. V is TRBV12-3 or TRBV12-4 and J is TRBJ1-2; unclear D gene. The length of the CDR3 is 13 residues. Trimming took 5 bases from V and 3 from J, leaving 10 bases between them.

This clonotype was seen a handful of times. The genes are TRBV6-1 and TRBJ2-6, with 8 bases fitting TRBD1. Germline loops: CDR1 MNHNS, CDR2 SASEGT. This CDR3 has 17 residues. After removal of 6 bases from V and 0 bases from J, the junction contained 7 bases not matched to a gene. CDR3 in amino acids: CASRLTGAYSGANVLTF. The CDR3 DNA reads TGTGCCAGCAGGTTGACAGGGGCTTACTCTGGGGCCAACGTCCTGACTTTC.

CDR3 in amino acids: CASSRDESADTQYF. CDR3 nucleotides: TGTGCCAGCAGCCGGGACGAATCGGCAGATACGCAGTATTTT. The V gene is TRBV3-1, the J gene TRBJ2-3; perhaps D is TRBD1 or TRBD2 (5 bases each). Per the germline V gene, CDR1 is LGHDT and CDR2 is YNNKEL (reference sequence). V lost 4 bases and J 4 bases, leaving 12 bases between the germline ends. The CDR3 loop spans 14 amino acids.

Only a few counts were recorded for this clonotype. The CDR3 is CASGASGGTDTQYF. The CDR3 bases are TGTGCTAGTGGGGCTAGCGGGGGAACAGATACGCAGTATTTT. The chain is built from TRBV12-3 or TRBV12-4 and TRBJ2-3, with 10 positions matching TRBD2. The CDR3 contains 14 residues.

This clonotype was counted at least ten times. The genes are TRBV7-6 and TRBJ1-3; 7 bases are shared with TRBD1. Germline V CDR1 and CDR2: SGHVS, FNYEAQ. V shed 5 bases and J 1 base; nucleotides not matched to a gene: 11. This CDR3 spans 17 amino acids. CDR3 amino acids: CASSPQELTGSGNTIYF. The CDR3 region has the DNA TGTGCCAGCAGCCCCCAGGAATTGACAGGGTCTGGAAACACCATATATTTT.

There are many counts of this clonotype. The CDR3 loop reads CASSLSQGIGNTIYF. The CDR3 DNA is TGTGCCAGCAGCTTAAGTCAGGGTATCGGAAACACCATATATTTT. The rearrangement joins TRBV7-9 to TRBJ1-3, with D possibly being TRBD1 (5 bases). V was trimmed by 2 bases and J by 4 bases, leaving 12 bases between them. There are 15 residues in the CDR3. CDR1 and CDR2 (germline): SEHNR, FQNEAQ (reference sequence).